The 30 T cell receptor beta chains listed next were all sequenced from one sample in a study of T cell responses to AZD1222 COVID-19 vaccine. The assay was immunoSEQ multiplex PCR, and TCRdb's table has in-frame clones only and misses some. Counted here are about 150,000 clones, approximately 90% occurring once; the ten biggest clones make up about 4.7%. The sample here was peripheral blood, taken on day 0 of AZD1222 vaccination. These TCRs come from an adult in good health.

The rearrangement joins TRBV28 to TRBJ1-5; D is uncertain. The ends were cut back, 5 bases at V and 4 bases at J, with 12 bases in the middle. The CDR3 has 14 amino acids. Germline assignment: CDR1 MDHEN and CDR2 SYDVKM. The CDR3 region is CASSLDSGNQPQHF. The CDR3 nucleotides read TGTGCCAGCAGTCTGGACTCCGGGAATCAGCCCCAGCATTTT.

The gene calls are TRBV3-1 (or the pseudogene TRBV3-2) and TRBJ1-6, with D tentatively TRBD1 (5 bases). Per germline, CDR1 LGHDT and CDR2 YNNKEL (reference sequence). The CDR3 is made up of 18 amino acids. V was trimmed by 1 base and J by 5 bases, leaving 18 bases between them. In nucleotides, the CDR3 is TGTGCCAGCAGCCAAGTCGGTCCGGGCAGGGCAAATAATTCACCCCTCCACTTT. Translation: CASSQVGPGRANNSPLHF.

V gene TRBV12-3 or TRBV12-4 combines with J gene TRBJ1-6, with D maybe TRBD1 (6 bases). The CDR3 spans 12 residues. Trimming removed 5 bases from V and 10 bases from J, with 9 bases in between. CDR3 sequence reads: CASSTGSSPLHF. The CDR3 DNA is TGTGCCAGCAGTACAGGGTCCTCACCCCTCCACTTT.

The rearrangement uses TRBV6-5 and TRBJ2-7; tentatively, D is TRBD2 (5 bases). Germline-derived CDR1 and CDR2 are MNHEY and SVGAGI. CDR3 length: 14 residues. V was trimmed by 6 bases and J by 0 bases, leaving 12 bases between them. The CDR3 DNA reads TGTGCCAGCAGCCTTGTAGCGAACTCCTACGAGCAGTACTTC. Translated, it gives CASSLVANSYEQYF.

V and J are TRBV5-1 and TRBJ2-7; the match to TRBD2 covers 9 bases. Germline V gene data show CDR1 as SGHRS and CDR2 as YFSETQ. After removal of 1 base from V and 7 bases from J, the junction contained 9 bases not matched to a gene. The CDR3 runs 15 residues. CDR3 amino acids: CASSLMVAGEGEQYF. Here the CDR3 DNA reads TGCGCCAGCAGCTTGATGGTAGCGGGAGAAGGGGAGCAGTACTTC.

In DNA form, the CDR3 reads TGTGCCACCAGCAGGGGGGGACTGAGGAACACTGAAGCTTTCTTT. It codes for CATSRGGLRNTEAFF. J is TRBJ1-1 and V is TRBV15, with D possibly being TRBD1 (5 bases). The CDR3 length is 15 residues. Per the germline V gene, CDR1 is LNHNV and CDR2 is YYDKDF (reference sequence). The V and J ends lost 3 bases and 1 base respectively, with 12 bases between them.

V is TRBV7-9 and J is TRBJ1-1; D gene ambiguous. In germline, CDR1 is SEHNR, CDR2 FQNEAQ (reference sequence). V was trimmed by 3 bases and J by 6 bases, leaving 11 bases between them. CDR3 size: 13 residues. The CDR3 region is CASSLSVEAEAFF. The CDR3 region has the DNA TGTGCCAGCAGCTTGTCGGTAGAAGCTGAAGCTTTCTTT.

The chain carries TRBV12-3 or TRBV12-4 and TRBJ1-1; no clear D gene. The CDR3 has 11 amino acids. V lost 10 bases, J lost 8 bases, and 14 bases lay in between. Written as DNA, the CDR3 is TGTGCCACCTCCTGGGCGGGAGAAGCTTTCTTT. It specifies CATSWAGEAFF.

This chain links TRBV7-9 with TRBJ1-1; D call uncertain. The CDR3 sequence is 11 residues long. Trimming shortened V by 1 base and J by 5 bases, and 2 bases separated the two germline ends. CDR1 is SEHNR, CDR2 FQNEAQ, per germline (reference sequence). CDR3 DNA: TGTGCCAGCAGCTTAGGAACTGAAGCTTTCTTT. It encodes CASSLGTEAFF.

DNA for the CDR3: TGTGCCAGCATTGCGAGGACGGGGATGCCGAGGGAGACCCAGTACTTC. Translating it yields CASIARTGMPRETQYF. This rearrangement joins TRBV21-1 to TRBJ2-5; whether TRBD2, the table's D call, matches the DNA was not checked. TRBV21-1 is a pseudogene segment. The CDR3 contains 16 residues.

The chain recombines TRBV9 with TRBJ2-1; 10 bases map to TRBD2. With 4 bases clipped from V and 5 bases from J, the junction kept 9 bases outside the gene matches. Germline assignment: CDR1 SGDLS and CDR2 YYNGEE. CDR3 length: 16 amino acids. DNA of the CDR3: TGTGCCAGCAGCCCCCCCGGGACTAGCGAGAACAATGAGCAGTTCTTC. Amino acids: CASSPPGTSENNEQFF.

The V gene is TRBV18, the J gene TRBJ1-1, with D possibly TRBD1 on 6 matching bases. The CDR3 has 12 residues. Germline CDR1 reads KGHSH; CDR2 reads LQKENI. Trimming took 3 bases from V and 10 from J, leaving 12 bases between them. DNA of the CDR3: TGTGCCAGCTCACCCAGTAGGGGGGGAGCTTTCTTT. Amino acid sequence: CASSPSRGGAFF.

The chain recombines TRBV9 with TRBJ1-6; possible D gene TRBD1, 5 bases. There are 15 residues in the CDR3. Germline CDR1 and CDR2: SGDLS and YYNGEE. The V gene lost 0 bases and the J gene lost 10 bases, with 14 bases spanning the gap. CDR3 amino acids: CASSVEGPEGSPLHF. The CDR3 DNA sequence: TGTGCCAGCAGCGTAGAGGGACCCGAGGGATCACCCCTCCACTTT.

The J gene is TRBJ1-5, the V gene TRBV6-2 or TRBV6-3; D uncertain. Germline CDR1 and CDR2: MNHEY and SVGEGT. The CDR3 extends over 15 amino acids. Trimming pared 2 bases from V and 1 base from J, leaving 9 bases between. CDR3 residues: CASSYERRSNQPQHF. CDR3 bases: TGTGCCAGCAGTTACGAACGGAGAAGCAATCAGCCCCAGCATTTT.

The CDR3 DNA follows: TGCGCCAGCAGTGATAAAGGCGGGAACGTCGGGGAGCTGTTTTTT. Amino acid sequence: CASSDKGGNVGELFF. The genes are TRBV10-2 and TRBJ2-2, with D perhaps matching TRBD2 (6 bases). With 3 bases removed from V and 7 bases from J, the gap between germline ends came to 15 bases. The CDR3 loop spans 15 amino acids. CDR1 and CDR2 from the germline V gene are WSHSY and SAAADI.

The chain recombines TRBV2 with TRBJ2-3; TRBD1 agrees at 7 bases. The ends lost 6 bases at V and 2 bases at J; junction bases unmatched: 11. The CDR3 runs to 16 residues. Germline-derived CDR1 and CDR2 are SNHLY and FYNNEI. CDR3 coding DNA: TGTGCCAGCAGCCACGGGACAGCAAGTATCACAGATACGCAGTATTTT. It translates to CASSHGTASITDTQYF.

This clone has only one observation. The rearrangement links TRBV5-5 to TRBJ1-5; TRBD1 agrees at 9 bases. CDR1 is SGHKS and CDR2 is YYEKEE in the germline V gene (reference sequence). V lost 3 bases to trimming and J lost 3 bases; unmatched junction nucleotides: 7. The CDR3 runs to 16 residues. The CDR3 coding sequence is TGTGCCAGCAGCTGGACAGGGGCCGCTATCAATCAGCCCCAGCATTTT. Residues: CASSWTGAAINQPQHF.

This sequence joins TRBV5-1 and TRBJ2-3; 10 nucleotides match TRBD2. The CDR3 covers 16 residues. Trimming took 0 bases from V and 4 from J; bases not matched to a gene: 5. Looked up from germline, CDR1 is SGHRS and CDR2 is YFSETQ. Here the CDR3 reads CASSLAALAGADTQYF. DNA for the CDR3: TGCGCCAGCAGCTTGGCGGCTCTAGCGGGAGCAGATACGCAGTATTTT.

The chain links TRBV15 to TRBJ2-5; 8 positions agree with TRBD2. The CDR3 is made up of 14 amino acids. V lost 5 bases, J lost 5 bases, and 7 bases stayed unmatched. Germline CDR1 LNHNV, CDR2 YYDKDF (reference sequence). This CDR3 reads CATSLRGGLETQYF. CDR3 coding DNA: TGTGCCACCAGCCTTCGGGGGGGCTTGGAGACCCAGTACTTC.

This clone has a handful of counts. J is TRBJ2-5 and V is TRBV7-2; a possible D gene is TRBD1 (6 bases). Germline V CDR1 and CDR2: SGHTA, FQGNSA. V lost 4 bases and J lost 5, with 14 bases in between. The CDR3 runs 14 residues. DNA of the CDR3: TGTGCCAGCAGCTCCAACAGGGTTCTTGAGACCCAGTACTTC. Protein sequence: CASSSNRVLETQYF.

The chain carries TRBV18 and TRBJ2-7, with D perhaps TRBD1 or TRBD2 (5 bases each). V was cut by 2 bases and J by 9 bases, with 8 bases left in between. Germline V gene data show CDR1 as KGHSH and CDR2 as LQKENI. There are 11 residues in the CDR3. CDR3 loop: CASSPGTGQYF. CDR3 sequence (DNA): TGTGCCAGCTCACCAGGGACGGGGCAGTACTTC.

This chain joins TRBV19 and TRBJ1-4; 8 bases map to TRBD1. Losses at the gene ends were 5 bases for V and 7 bases for J; bases not matched to a gene: 3. The germline V gene encodes CDR1 LNHDA and CDR2 SQIVND (reference sequence). The CDR3 contains 13 residues. The CDR3 here is CASSRDRSEKLFF. DNA of the CDR3: TGTGCCAGTAGTCGGGACAGGAGTGAAAAACTGTTTTTT.

The V and J genes are TRBV6-5 and TRBJ2-7; TRBD2 might be the D (6 bases). Germline CDR1 and CDR2: MNHEY and SVGAGI. Trimming left V 6 bases short and J 2 bases short, with 17 bases between. This CDR3 is 15 amino acids long. Here the CDR3 reads CASSALRGSPYEQYF. CDR3 nucleotide sequence: TGTGCCAGCAGCGCCCTCCGGGGGTCCCCCTACGAGCAGTACTTC.

The chain is built from TRBV6-5 and TRBJ1-5; D is possibly TRBD1 (6 bases). CDR3 length: 15 amino acids. Trimming took 5 bases from V and 7 from J, leaving 18 bases between them. CDR1 is MNHEY and CDR2 is SVGAGI in the germline V gene. This CDR3 reads CASSTAPGARQPQHF. CDR3 DNA sequence: TGTGCCAGCAGTACCGCCCCGGGGGCGCGGCAGCCCCAGCATTTT.

V is TRBV7-9 and J is TRBJ2-7; D might be TRBD2 (6 bases). The CDR3 totals 14 residues. Germline V gene lookup returns CDR1 SEHNR and CDR2 FQNEAQ (reference sequence). V was shortened by 3 bases and J by 6 bases, with 15 bases between the two germline ends. CDR3 bases: TGTGCCAGCAGCTTCAGGAGGGTCGGGGGCGAGCAGTACTTC. The encoded protein is CASSFRRVGGEQYF.

The J gene is TRBJ2-7, the V gene TRBV6-5; possible D gene TRBD1, 5 bases. CDR1 is MNHEY, CDR2 SVGAGI, per germline. V gave up 3 bases and J gave up 3 bases, with 9 bases separating them. The CDR3 covers 13 residues. Here the CDR3 DNA reads TGTGCCAGCAGTTATCAGGGCCGCTACGAGCAGTACTTC. Its translation: CASSYQGRYEQYF.

The chain is built from TRBV9 and TRBJ2-1; a possible D gene is TRBD2 (5 bases). The germline CDR1 and CDR2 sequences are SGDLS and YYNGEE. Trimming took off 0 bases at V and 9 bases at J, with 19 bases between the two ends. The CDR3 has 16 residues. The CDR3 bases are TGTGCCAGCAGCGTAGTGGGAATGACCCGGGATGGTGAGCAGTTCTTC. It yields the protein CASSVVGMTRDGEQFF.

This clone was seen once. This chain connects TRBV21-1 to TRBJ1-5; the D segment call TRBD1 is taken from the table without a DNA check. TRBV21-1 is noted as a pseudogene. This CDR3 is built from 14 residues. The CDR3 DNA reads TGTGCCAGCAGAGGACAGCCTCATGATCAGCCCCAGCATTTT. The encoded protein is CASRGQPHDQPQHF.

The rearrangement uses TRBV19 and TRBJ2-7, with D possibly TRBD2 on 5 matching bases. Trimming removed 4 bases at V and 2 bases at J, with 12 bases between. The CDR3 covers 14 residues. Germline lookup yields CDR1 LNHDA and CDR2 SQIVND (reference sequence). This CDR3 is CASSRTPGTYEQYF. The DNA for the CDR3 is TGTGCCAGTAGTAGGACTCCTGGTACCTACGAGCAGTACTTC.

This sequence joins TRBV18 and TRBJ2-1; D possibly corresponds to TRBD2 (5 bases). The CDR3 contains 16 residues. Looked up from germline, CDR1 is KGHSH and CDR2 is LQKENI. The V end lost 0 bases, the J end lost 3 bases, and 12 bases lay between the germline ends. The chain's CDR3 is CASSPPSAAGYNEQFF. DNA for the CDR3: TGTGCCAGCTCACCACCGTCAGCGGCAGGCTACAATGAGCAGTTCTTC. The full variable domain, its missing parts supplied by reference TRBV18 and TRBJ2-1, is NAGVMQNPRHLVRRRGQEARLRCSPMKGHSHVYWYRQLPEEGLKFMVYLQKENIIDESGMPKERFSAEFPKEGPSILRIQQVVRGDSAAYFCASSPPSAAGYNEQFFGPGTRLTVL.